A single sample gave rise to the 6 T cell receptor beta chains below, sequenced in a study of blood T cell repertoires in COVID-19. Sequencing used immunoSEQ multiplex PCR; TCRdb keeps in-frame clones, though not all of them. The sample yields tens of thousands of clones, 88% seen once. The sample comprised peripheral blood. These TCRs come from a woman aged 70-85 years with active COVID-19.

V usage is TRBV28 and J usage is TRBJ2-3; D is ambiguous. Trimming removed 11 bases from V and 0 bases from J, with 9 bases in between. Germline CDR1 reads MDHEN; CDR2 reads SYDVKM. The CDR3 consists of 12 residues. The CDR3 loop reads CASDTSTDTQYF. As DNA, the CDR3 is TGTGCCTCCGACACTAGCACAGATACGCAGTATTTT. Full variable domain (outside the CDR3, taken from reference TRBV28 and TRBJ2-3): DVKVTQSSRYLVKRTGEKVFLECVQDMDHENMFWYRQDPGLGLRLIYFSYDVKMKEKGDIPEGYSVSREKKERFSLILESASTNQTSMYLCASDTSTDTQYFGPGTRLTVL.

The V gene is TRBV27, the J gene TRBJ1-6; D gene unclear. Trimming took off 2 bases at V and 5 bases at J, with 13 bases between the two ends. Germline V gene data show CDR1 as MNHEY and CDR2 as SMNVEV (reference sequence). The CDR3 length is 16 residues. CDR3 bases: TGTGCCAGCAGTTTAGAGGGCTCCGGAAATAATTCACCCCTCCACTTT. Protein product: CASSLEGSGNNSPLHF.

V gene TRBV27 combines with J gene TRBJ1-1; perhaps TRBD1 as D (6 bases). The CDR3 loop spans 17 amino acids. The germline V and J ends were trimmed by 5 bases and 0 bases, with 19 bases remaining between them. Germline V gene lookup returns CDR1 MNHEY and CDR2 SMNVEV (reference sequence). The CDR3 is CASSPDVGGLMNTEAFF. The DNA for the CDR3 is TGTGCCAGCAGTCCAGACGTGGGGGGGCTGATGAACACTGAAGCTTTCTTT.

The V gene is TRBV2, the J gene TRBJ1-3, with 7 bases identical to TRBD1. This CDR3 region has 17 residues. The V gene end was trimmed by 4 bases and the J gene end by 3 bases; junction bases not matched to a gene: 12. Germline CDR1 SNHLY, CDR2 FYNNEI. The CDR3 loop reads CASSGVQGIRLGNTIYF. DNA of the CDR3: TGTGCCAGCAGTGGGGTACAGGGGATTCGCCTTGGAAACACCATATATTTT.

This clone was counted a single time. The V gene is TRBV3-1 (or the pseudogene TRBV3-2), the J gene TRBJ2-2; TRBD1 matches at 9 bases. The germline V gene has CDR1 LGHDT and CDR2 YNNKEL (reference sequence). V shed 0 bases, J shed 4 bases, and the junction held 12 bases outside the gene matches. This CDR3 comprises 19 residues. CDR3 coding DNA: TGTGCCAGCAGCCAAGATCTCTTACAGGGGGCCTCGGGCACCGGGGAGCTGTTTTTT. Residues: CASSQDLLQGASGTGELFF.

The chain employs TRBV19 and TRBJ1-2, with D tentatively TRBD1 (6 bases). From germline, CDR1 is LNHDA and CDR2 SQIVND (reference sequence). V lost 3 bases, J lost 3 bases, and 8 bases lay in between. CDR3 length equals 13 residues. CDR3 in DNA: TGTGCCAGTAGTATGGGGGCTGACTATGGCTACACCTTC. Translated, it gives CASSMGADYGYTF.